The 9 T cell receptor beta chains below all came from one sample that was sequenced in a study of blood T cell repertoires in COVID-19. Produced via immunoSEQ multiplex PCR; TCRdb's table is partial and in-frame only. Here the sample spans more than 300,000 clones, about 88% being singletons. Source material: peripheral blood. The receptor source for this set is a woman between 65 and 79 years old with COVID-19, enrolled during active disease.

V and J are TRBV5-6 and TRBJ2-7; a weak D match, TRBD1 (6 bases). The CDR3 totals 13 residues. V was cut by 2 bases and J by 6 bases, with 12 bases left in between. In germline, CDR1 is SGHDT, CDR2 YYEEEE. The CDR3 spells CASSLQGLGEQYF. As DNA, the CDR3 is TGTGCCAGCAGCTTACAGGGTTTGGGCGAGCAGTACTTC. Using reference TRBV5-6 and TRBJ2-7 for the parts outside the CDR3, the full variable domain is DAGVTQSPTHLIKTRGQQVTLRCSPKSGHDTVSWYQQALGQGPQFIFQYYEEEERQRGNFPDRFSGHQFPNYSSELNVNALLLGDSALYLCASSLQGLGEQYFGPGTRLTVT.

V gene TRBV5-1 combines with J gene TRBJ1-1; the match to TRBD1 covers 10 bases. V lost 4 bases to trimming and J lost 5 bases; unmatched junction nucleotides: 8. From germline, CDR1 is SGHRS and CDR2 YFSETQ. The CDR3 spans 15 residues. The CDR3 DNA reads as TGCGCCAGCAGCCCCGGGACAGGGGCCAGGACTGAAGCTTTCTTT. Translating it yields CASSPGTGARTEAFF.

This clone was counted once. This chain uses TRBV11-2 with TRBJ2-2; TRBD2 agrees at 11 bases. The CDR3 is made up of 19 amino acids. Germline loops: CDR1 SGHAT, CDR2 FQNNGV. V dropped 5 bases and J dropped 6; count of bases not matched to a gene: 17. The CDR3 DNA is TGTGCCAGCAGCCCCAGGGGTACTAGCGGGGGACTAAAGGCCGGGGAGCTGTTTTTT. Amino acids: CASSPRGTSGGLKAGELFF.

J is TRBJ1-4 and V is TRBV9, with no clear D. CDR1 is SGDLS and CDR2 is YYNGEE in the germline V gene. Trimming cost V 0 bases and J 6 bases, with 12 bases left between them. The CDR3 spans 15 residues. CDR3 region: CASSVAGRPDEKLFF. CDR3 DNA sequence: TGTGCCAGCAGCGTAGCGGGGAGGCCGGATGAAAAACTGTTTTTT.

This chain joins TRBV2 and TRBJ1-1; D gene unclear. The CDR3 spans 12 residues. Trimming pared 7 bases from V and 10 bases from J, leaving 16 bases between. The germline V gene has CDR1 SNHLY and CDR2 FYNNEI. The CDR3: CASNRGNVAAFF. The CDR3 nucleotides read TGTGCCAGCAACCGCGGAAATGTAGCAGCTTTCTTT.

The CDR3 here is CASSQGNWGGGYEQYF. Here the CDR3 DNA reads TGTGCCAGCAGCCAAGGGAATTGGGGGGGAGGCTACGAGCAGTACTTC. The rearrangement joins TRBV3-1 (or the pseudogene TRBV3-2) to TRBJ2-7; 7 nucleotides align to TRBD2. CDR3 size: 16 residues. V shed 1 base and J 3 bases; nucleotides not matched to a gene: 9. Per germline, CDR1 LGHDT and CDR2 YNNKEL (reference sequence).

The CDR3 sequence is CASSRTGSSETQYF. In DNA, the CDR3 is TGTGCCAGCAGTCGGACAGGTAGCTCGGAGACCCAGTACTTC. V is TRBV27 and J is TRBJ2-5; 7 positions agree with TRBD1. The CDR3 is 14 amino acids. The ends lost 5 bases at V and 5 bases at J; junction bases unmatched: 8. CDR1 is MNHEY and CDR2 is SMNVEV in the germline V gene (reference sequence).

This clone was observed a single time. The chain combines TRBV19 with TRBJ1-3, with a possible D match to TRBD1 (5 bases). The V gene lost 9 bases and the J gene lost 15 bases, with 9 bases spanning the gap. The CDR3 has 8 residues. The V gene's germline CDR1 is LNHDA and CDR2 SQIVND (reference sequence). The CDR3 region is CARQGAYF. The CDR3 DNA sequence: TGTGCCAGACAAGGGGCATATTTT.

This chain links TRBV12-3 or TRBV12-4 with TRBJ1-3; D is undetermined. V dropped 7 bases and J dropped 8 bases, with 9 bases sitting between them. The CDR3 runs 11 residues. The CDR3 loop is CASTPRDTIYF. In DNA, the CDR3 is TGTGCCAGCACCCCGCGGGACACCATATATTTT.